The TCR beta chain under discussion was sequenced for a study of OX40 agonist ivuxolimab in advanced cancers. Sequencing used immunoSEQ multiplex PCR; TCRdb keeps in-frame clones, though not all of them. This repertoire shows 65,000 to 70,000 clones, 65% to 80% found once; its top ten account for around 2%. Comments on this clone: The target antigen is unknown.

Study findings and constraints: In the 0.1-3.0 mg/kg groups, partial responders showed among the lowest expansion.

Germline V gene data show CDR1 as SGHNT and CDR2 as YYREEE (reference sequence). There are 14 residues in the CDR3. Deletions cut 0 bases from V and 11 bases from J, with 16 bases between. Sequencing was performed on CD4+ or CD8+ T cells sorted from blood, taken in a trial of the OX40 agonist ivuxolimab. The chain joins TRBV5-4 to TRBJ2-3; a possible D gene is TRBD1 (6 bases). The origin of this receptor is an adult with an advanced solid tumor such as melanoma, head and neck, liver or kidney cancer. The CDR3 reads CASSLGGSRGGQYF. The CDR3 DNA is TGTGCCAGCAGCTTGGGTGGATCACGAGGGGGGCAGTATTTT.